This T cell receptor (beta chain) was identified during a study of beta chain features in type 1 diabetes. The CDR3 covers 13 residues. CDR1 is MNHNY and CDR2 is SVGAGI in the germline V gene (reference sequence). V shed 5 bases and J shed 7 bases, with 14 bases lying between them. Central memory, naive, regulatory and stem cell-like memory CD4+ cells were sorted by CD45RO/CCR7/CD25/CD127/CD95/CD27. This clone has more than one count but fewer than ten. Its specificity is not known. General study findings and limits: There was no resolution here of whether HLA type influences TCRB rearrangement. Compared to healthy donors, patients appeared to have naive, central memory and Treg TCRB repertoires that were more alike.

Investigators reverse transcribed all isolated RNA, so they sequenced expressed TCRB transcripts. Assay used: immunoSEQ multiplex PCR; TCRdb lists only in-frame clones, some missing. This table has just over 450,000 clones, 30% appearing once. The chain employs TRBV6-6 and TRBJ1-2; a possible D gene is TRBD1 (5 bases). The source material was naive CD4+ T cells from blood. This TCR came from a young man in good health. CDR3 protein: CASSPAVGGGYTF. For the CDR3, the DNA is TGTGCCAGCAGTCCGGCCGTCGGGGGTGGCTACACCTTC.